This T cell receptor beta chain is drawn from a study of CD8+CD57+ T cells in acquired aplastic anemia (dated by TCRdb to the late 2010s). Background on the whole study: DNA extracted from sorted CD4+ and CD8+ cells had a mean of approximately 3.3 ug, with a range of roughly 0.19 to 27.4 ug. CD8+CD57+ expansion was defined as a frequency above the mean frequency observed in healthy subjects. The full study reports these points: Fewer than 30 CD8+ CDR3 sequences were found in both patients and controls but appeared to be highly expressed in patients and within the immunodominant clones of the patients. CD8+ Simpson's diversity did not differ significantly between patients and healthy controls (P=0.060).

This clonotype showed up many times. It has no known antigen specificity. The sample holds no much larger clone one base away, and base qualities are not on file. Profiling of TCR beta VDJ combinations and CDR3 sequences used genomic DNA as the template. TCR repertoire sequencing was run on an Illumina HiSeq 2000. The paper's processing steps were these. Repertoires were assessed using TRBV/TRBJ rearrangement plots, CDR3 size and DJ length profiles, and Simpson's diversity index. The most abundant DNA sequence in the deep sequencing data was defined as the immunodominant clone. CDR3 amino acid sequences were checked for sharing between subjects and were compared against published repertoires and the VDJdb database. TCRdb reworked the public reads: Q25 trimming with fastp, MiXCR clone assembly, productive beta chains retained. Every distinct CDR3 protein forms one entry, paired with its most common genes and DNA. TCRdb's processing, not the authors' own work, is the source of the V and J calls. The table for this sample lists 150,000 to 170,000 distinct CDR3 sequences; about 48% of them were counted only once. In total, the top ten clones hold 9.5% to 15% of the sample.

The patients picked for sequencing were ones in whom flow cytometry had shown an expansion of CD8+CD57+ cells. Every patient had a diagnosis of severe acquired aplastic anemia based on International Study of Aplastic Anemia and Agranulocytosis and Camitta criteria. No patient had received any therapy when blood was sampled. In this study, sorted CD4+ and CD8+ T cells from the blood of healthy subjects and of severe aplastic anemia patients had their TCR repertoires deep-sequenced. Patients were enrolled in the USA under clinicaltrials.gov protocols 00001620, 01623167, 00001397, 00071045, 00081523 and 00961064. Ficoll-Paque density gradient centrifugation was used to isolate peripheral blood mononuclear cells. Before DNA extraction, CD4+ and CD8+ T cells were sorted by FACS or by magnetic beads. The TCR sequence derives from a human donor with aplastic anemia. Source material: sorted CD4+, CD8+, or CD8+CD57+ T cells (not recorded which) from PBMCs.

CDR3 sequence: CASSSPETDHYGYTF. In nucleotide form, the sequence is TGTGCCAGCAGCTCCCCTGAGACTGATCATTATGGCTACACCTTC. The V and J genes are TRBV7-9 and TRBJ1-2; the D gene is unclear. The CDR3 runs 15 residues from the cysteine to the phenylalanine. Kept here is only the CDR3 DNA, which spans 45 bases and is read in frame from base 1. Trimming costs V 4 bases and J 5 bases, and their ends lie 17 bases apart. CDR1 and CDR2 were assigned from the germline V gene (reference sequence) as SEHNR and FQNEAQ.